This entry concerns a single T cell receptor (beta chain). CDR3 length equals 14 residues. Germline V lookup: CDR1 MNHEY, CDR2 SVGAGI. The germline V and J ends were trimmed by 7 bases and 0 bases, with 13 bases remaining between them. Original processing notes: Reference gene primers were amplified, and this amplification served to estimate nucleated cell counts. Profiling relied on immunoSEQ multiplex PCR, and the TCRdb table lists in-frame clones only, not all of them. Clonal size and the V and J genes are those of that table, whereas D and trimming came from the DNA. The table shows around 59,000 clones, with almost 80% occurring only once. This specimen comes from a study of blood T cell repertoires in COVID-19. Study details: PBMCs, B-cell-depleted T cells, or T cells provided the cDNA or gDNA that made up the material.

The chain joins TRBV6-5 to TRBJ2-7; D is ambiguous. The source of this sequence is a man older than 75 with acute or convalescent COVID-19. The sample consisted of peripheral blood. The CDR3 DNA reads as TGTGCCAGCACCCCCGGTTATAGCTCCTACGAGCAGTACTTC. Translating it yields CASTPGYSSYEQYF.